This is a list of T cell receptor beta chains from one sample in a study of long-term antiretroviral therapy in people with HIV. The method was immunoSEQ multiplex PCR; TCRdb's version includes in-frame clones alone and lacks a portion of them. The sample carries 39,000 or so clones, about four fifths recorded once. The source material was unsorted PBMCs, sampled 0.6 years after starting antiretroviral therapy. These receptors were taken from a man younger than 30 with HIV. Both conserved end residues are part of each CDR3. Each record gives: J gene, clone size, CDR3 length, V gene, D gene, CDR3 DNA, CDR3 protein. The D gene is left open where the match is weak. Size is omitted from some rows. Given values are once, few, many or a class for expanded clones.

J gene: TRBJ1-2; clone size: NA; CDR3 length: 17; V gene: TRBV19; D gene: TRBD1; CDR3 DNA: TGTGCCAGTAGTGAATCGGGACAGGGAAAATTCCATTATGGCTACACCTTC; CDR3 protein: CASSESGQGKFHYGYTF
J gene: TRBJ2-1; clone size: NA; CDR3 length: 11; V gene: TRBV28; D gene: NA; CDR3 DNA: TGTGCCAGCAGTCCGCATAATGAGCAGTTCTTC; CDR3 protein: CASSPHNEQFF
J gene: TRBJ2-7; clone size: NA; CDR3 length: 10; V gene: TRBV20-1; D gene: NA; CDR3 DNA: TGCAGTGCTAAACGCACGGAGCAGTACTTC; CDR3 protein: CSAKRTEQYF
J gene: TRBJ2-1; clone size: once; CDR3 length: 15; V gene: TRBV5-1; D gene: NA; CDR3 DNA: TGCGCCAGCAGCTTGGGGGGACAATCTGGGCATGAGCAGTTCTTC; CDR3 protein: CASSLGGQSGHEQFF
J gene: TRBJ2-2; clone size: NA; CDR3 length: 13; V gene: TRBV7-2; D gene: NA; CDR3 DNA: TGTGCCAGCAGCTCCGGGTGGACCGGGGAGCTGTTTTTT; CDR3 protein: CASSSGWTGELFF
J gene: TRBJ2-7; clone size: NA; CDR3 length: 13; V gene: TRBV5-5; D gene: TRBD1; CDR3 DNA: TGTGCCAGCAGCCTCGGGACAGACTACGAGCAGTACTTC; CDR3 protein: CASSLGTDYEQYF
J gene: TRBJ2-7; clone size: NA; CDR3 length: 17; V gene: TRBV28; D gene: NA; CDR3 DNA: TGTGCCAGCAGTTTTTCCCTCCAGGATCCGTCGGCCTACGAGCAGTACTTC; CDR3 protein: CASSFSLQDPSAYEQYF
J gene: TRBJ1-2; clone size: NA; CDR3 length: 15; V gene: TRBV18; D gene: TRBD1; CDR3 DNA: TGTGCCAGCTCACCCGGACAGGGGGCCAGCTATGGCTACACCTTC; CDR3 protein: CASSPGQGASYGYTF
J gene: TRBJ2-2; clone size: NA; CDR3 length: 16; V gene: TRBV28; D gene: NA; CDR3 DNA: TGTGCCAGCAGTATCGGAGGAGCTTCGAACACCGGGGAGCTGTTTTTT; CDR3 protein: CASSIGGASNTGELFF
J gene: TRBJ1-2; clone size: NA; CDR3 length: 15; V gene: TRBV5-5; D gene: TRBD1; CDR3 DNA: TGTGCCAGCAGCTTGCTGGGACAGGATAACTATGGCTACACCTTC; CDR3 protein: CASSLLGQDNYGYTF
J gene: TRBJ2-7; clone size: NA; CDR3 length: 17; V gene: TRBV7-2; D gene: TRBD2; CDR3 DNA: TGTGCCAGCAGCTTAGCTGGGCTAGCGGGAACTCCCTACGAGCAGTACTTC; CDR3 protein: CASSLAGLAGTPYEQYF
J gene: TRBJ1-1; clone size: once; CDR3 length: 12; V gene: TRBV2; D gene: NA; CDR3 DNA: TGTGCCAGCAGACAGGGAGGGGGTGAAGCTTTCTTT; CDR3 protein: CASRQGGGEAFF
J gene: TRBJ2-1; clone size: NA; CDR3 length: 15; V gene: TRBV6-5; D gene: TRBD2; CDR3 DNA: TGTGCCAGCAGTCGACTAGCGGGTGTTGGGAATGAGCAGTTCTTC; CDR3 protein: CASSRLAGVGNEQFF
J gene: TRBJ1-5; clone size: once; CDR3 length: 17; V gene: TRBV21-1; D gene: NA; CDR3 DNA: TGTGCCAGCAGCACCCCTATCGGGACAGAAAGCAATCAGCCCCAGCATTTT; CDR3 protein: CASSTPIGTESNQPQHF
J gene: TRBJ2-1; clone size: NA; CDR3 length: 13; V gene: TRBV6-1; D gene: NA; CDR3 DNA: TGTGCCAGCACGGAAATTTCCTACAATGAGCAGTTCTTC; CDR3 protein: CASTEISYNEQFF
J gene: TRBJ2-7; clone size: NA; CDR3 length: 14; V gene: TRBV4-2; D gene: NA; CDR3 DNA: TGTGCCAGCAGCCAAGATAACGTACGGTACGAGCAGTACTTC; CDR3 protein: CASSQDNVRYEQYF
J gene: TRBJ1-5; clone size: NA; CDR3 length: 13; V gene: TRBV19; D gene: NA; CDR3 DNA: TGTGCCAGTAGTATAGTAACAGCCCAGCCCCAGCATTTT; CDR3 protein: CASSIVTAQPQHF
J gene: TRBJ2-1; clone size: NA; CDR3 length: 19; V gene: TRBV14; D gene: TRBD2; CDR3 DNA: TGTGCCAGCAGCCCCCTTGTTAGCGGGGGGGAGAGCTCCTACAATGAGCAGTTCTTC; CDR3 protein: CASSPLVSGGESSYNEQFF
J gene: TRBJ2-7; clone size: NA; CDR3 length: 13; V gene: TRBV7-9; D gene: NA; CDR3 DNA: TGTGCCAGCAGCTTAGGTTCCGGCTACGAGCAGTACTTC; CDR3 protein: CASSLGSGYEQYF
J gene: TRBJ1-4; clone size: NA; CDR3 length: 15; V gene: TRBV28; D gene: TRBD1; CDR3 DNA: TGTGCCAGCAGTTTTCCGACAGGGGAGAATGAAAAACTGTTTTTT; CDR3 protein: CASSFPTGENEKLFF
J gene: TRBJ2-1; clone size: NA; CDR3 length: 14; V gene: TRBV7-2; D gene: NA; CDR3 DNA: TGTGCCAGCAGCTTAGAAGGATCCTACAATGAGCAGTTCTTC; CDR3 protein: CASSLEGSYNEQFF
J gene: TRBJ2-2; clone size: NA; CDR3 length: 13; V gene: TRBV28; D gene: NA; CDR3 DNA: TGTGCCAGCAGTGCCCGACGACCCGGGGAGCTGTTTTTT; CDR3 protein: CASSARRPGELFF
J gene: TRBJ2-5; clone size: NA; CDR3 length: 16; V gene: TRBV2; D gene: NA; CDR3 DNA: TGTGCCAGCAGTGAAAACGGCCTCGAAGCCCGAGGGACCCAGTACTTC; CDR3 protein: CASSENGLEARGTQYF
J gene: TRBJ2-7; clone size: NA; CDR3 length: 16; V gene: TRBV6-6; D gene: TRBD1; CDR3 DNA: TGTGCCAGCAGTTACGGGACAGGGGGCAACCCCTACGAGCAGTACTTC; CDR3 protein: CASSYGTGGNPYEQYF
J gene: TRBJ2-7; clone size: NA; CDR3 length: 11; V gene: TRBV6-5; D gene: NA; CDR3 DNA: TGTGCCAGCAGACAGGACTACGAGCAGTACTTC; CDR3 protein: CASRQDYEQYF
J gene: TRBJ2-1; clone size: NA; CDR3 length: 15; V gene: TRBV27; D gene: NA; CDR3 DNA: TGTGCCAGCAGGCCGGGACCGTTCTCCTACAATGAGCAGTTCTTC; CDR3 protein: CASRPGPFSYNEQFF
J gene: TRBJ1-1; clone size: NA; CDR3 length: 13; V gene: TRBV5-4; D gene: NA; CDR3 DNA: TGTGCCAGCAGCTTGGAAGTGAACACTGAAGCTTTCTTT; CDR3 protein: CASSLEVNTEAFF
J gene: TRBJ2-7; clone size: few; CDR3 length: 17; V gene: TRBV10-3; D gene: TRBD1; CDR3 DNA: TGTGCCATCAGTGAGTCGGCTGGCGGGACAGGGGGCTACGAGCAGTACTTC; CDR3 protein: CAISESAGGTGGYEQYF
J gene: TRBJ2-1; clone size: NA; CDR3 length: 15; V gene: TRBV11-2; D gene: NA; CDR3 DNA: TGTGCCAGCAGCCGGGGGCCGGATGGGGGGAATGAGCAGTTCTTC; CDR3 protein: CASSRGPDGGNEQFF